The T cell receptor (beta chain) under discussion was sequenced for a study of blood T cell repertoires in COVID-19. Study-wide context: The United States, Italy and Spain were the sources of the acute and convalescent COVID-19 samples. T cells, B-cell-depleted T cells, or PBMCs supplied cDNA or gDNA.

Germline V CDR1 and CDR2: SEHNR, FQNEAQ (reference sequence). The V gene lost 1 base and the J gene lost 1 base, with 7 bases spanning the gap. There are 15 residues in the CDR3. Measured with immunoSEQ multiplex PCR; TCRdb has only the in-frame clones, and not every one. Of 150,000 to 160,000 clones listed, around 78% are singletons. V gene TRBV7-9 combines with J gene TRBJ1-4; no clear D gene. The source material was peripheral blood. The TCR sequence derives from a man older than 75 with acute or convalescent COVID-19. DNA of the CDR3: TGTGCCAGCAGCTTAGTTCGGGGAACTAATGAAAAACTGTTTTTT. This encodes CASSLVRGTNEKLFF.